The rows below give T cell receptor beta chains drawn from one sample of a study of CD4+ T cells in melanoma. Sequencing was performed with immunoSEQ multiplex PCR; in TCRdb, only in-frame clones are kept and a portion is missing. The table lists under 20,000 clones, about four fifths of them singletons. Sequenced material: cells from a culture (not recorded whether cultured in vitro). Receptor source: a human donor with melanoma. Both conserved end residues are part of each CDR3. The D gene is left open where the match is weak. The listing skips clone size in some rows; elsewhere it reads once, few, many or a size class.

v_gene	d_gene	abundance	j_gene	CDR3aa	CDR3nt
TRBV2	-	-	TRBJ2-7	CASFTRGRSYEQYF	TGTGCCAGCTTTACACGGGGAAGGTCCTACGAGCAGTACTTC
TRBV6-5	-	-	TRBJ1-6	CASSERGYNSPLHF	TGTGCCAGCAGTGAGAGGGGCTATAATTCACCCCTCCACTTT
TRBV4-1	TRBD2	-	TRBJ2-7	CASSQARGGSYEQYF	TGCGCCAGCAGCCAAGCCCGGGGGGGCTCCTACGAGCAGTACTTC
TRBV6-5	TRBD1	once	TRBJ1-2	CASSMRGHTGDGYTF	TGTGCCAGCAGTATGAGGGGGCACACAGGGGATGGCTACACCTTC
TRBV6-1	-	-	TRBJ1-6	CASSEDRNSPLHF	TGTGCCAGCAGTGAAGACAGGAATTCACCCCTCCACTTT
TRBV6-5	-	-	TRBJ1-2	CASSYTRAGYGYTF	TGTGCCAGCAGTTACACCCGGGCCGGCTATGGCTACACCTTC
TRBV11-3	-	-	TRBJ2-7	CASSRNQYEQYF	TGTGCCAGCAGCCGAAATCAGTACGAGCAGTACTTC
TRBV5-1	-	-	TRBJ2-3	CASRINPREITDTQYF	TGCGCCAGCCGCATTAACCCCAGGGAAATCACAGATACGCAGTATTTT
TRBV7-6	TRBD2	-	TRBJ2-3	CASSSRRDGGGRTDTQYF	TGTGCCAGCAGCTCCCGACGGGACGGCGGGGGGCGCACAGATACGCAGTATTTT
TRBV30	-	-	TRBJ2-1	CAWSSGGLNNEQFF	TGTGCCTGGAGTTCAGGGGGGCTGAACAATGAGCAGTTCTTC